The clone carrying this T cell receptor (beta chain) was observed a handful of times. Its antigen is undetermined. The sample comes from a study of blood T cells in healthy people across ages. General study results and limits: More naive CD4+ cells and higher diversity were found in long-lived than in aged donors.

The germline V gene encodes CDR1 SQVTM and CDR2 ANQGSEA. This CDR3 is built from 12 residues. Between the trimmed V and J ends, which lost 7 bases and 6 bases, there was a span of 14 bases. The authors ran a second PCR of 7 to 11 cycles using a sample-barcoded 5' primer and a J-beta primer mix. A single record per CDR3 protein comes from TCRdb applying MiXCR to the 5' RACE reads. The sample consists of about 1,800,000 distinct CDR3 sequences, 28% of them appearing once. Isolated per sample were at least 6 million PBMCs. The rearrangement joins TRBV29-1 to TRBJ2-3, with no clear D. Sequencing was done on a sample of blood. This sequence originates from a woman aged 25 to 45 in good health. This chain's CDR3 is CSDQTGFDTQYF. In nucleotides, the CDR3 is TGCAGCGACCAAACTGGGTTCGATACGCAGTATTTT.